The 20 T cell receptor beta chains listed next were all sequenced from one sample in a study of blood T cell repertoires in COVID-19. Measured with immunoSEQ multiplex PCR; TCRdb has only the in-frame clones, and not every one. The profile shows fewer than 15,000 clones, roughly nine tenths of them singletons. What was sequenced was peripheral blood. These receptor sequences come from an older woman in a cohort sampled during active or convalescent COVID-19.

The V call is TRBV30, the J call TRBJ1-1, with a tentative D call TRBD1 (5 bases). The germline V and J ends were trimmed by 8 bases and 1 base, with 8 bases remaining between them. This CDR3 contains 11 residues. Germline loops: CDR1 GTSNPN, CDR2 SVGIG (reference sequence). The CDR3: CAGTGNTEAFF. CDR3 nucleotides: TGTGCCGGTACAGGGAACACTGAAGCTTTCTTT.

The chain recombines TRBV9 with TRBJ2-5; tentatively, D is TRBD2 (6 bases). The CDR3 sequence is 14 residues long. Per the germline V gene, CDR1 is SGDLS and CDR2 is YYNGEE. Trimming removed 2 bases from V and 3 bases from J, with 11 bases in between. CDR3 nucleotides: TGTGCCAGCAGCGTGGGGGGTAATGAAGAGACCCAGTACTTC. Encoded protein: CASSVGGNEETQYF.

The chain employs TRBV19 and TRBJ2-1; D is perhaps TRBD2 (7 bases). Germline V gene lookup returns CDR1 LNHDA and CDR2 SQIVND (reference sequence). The CDR3 has 16 amino acids. CDR3 in amino acids: CASSQYIGGGLDEQFF. CDR3 nucleotides: TGTGCTAGCTCACAGTATATTGGGGGGGGCCTCGATGAGCAGTTCTTC.

CDR3 in amino acids: CASSYTGTSGGGNTDTQYF. The CDR3 DNA reads as TGTGCCAGCAGTTACACCGGGACTAGCGGGGGGGGGAACACAGATACGCAGTATTTT. The V call is TRBV6-2 or TRBV6-3, the J call TRBJ2-3, with 16 nucleotides matching TRBD2. Trimming cost V 2 bases and J 2 bases; bases outside gene matches: 7. Germline V CDR1 and CDR2: MNHEY, SVGEGT. The CDR3 sequence is 19 residues long.

The chain is built from TRBV7-9 and TRBJ1-4; D not certain. CDR1 is SEHNR and CDR2 is FQNEAQ in the germline V gene (reference sequence). V gave up 5 bases and J gave up 6 bases, with 16 bases separating them. The CDR3 contains 15 residues. CDR3 nucleotides: TGTGCCAGCAGCCTACTGAGTTCGGGTGATGAAAAACTGTTTTTT. It yields the protein CASSLLSSGDEKLFF.

The V gene is TRBV28, the J gene TRBJ1-3; 9 nucleotides line up with TRBD1. The CDR3 runs 16 residues. Per the germline V gene, CDR1 is MDHEN and CDR2 is SYDVKM. V lost 6 bases to trimming and J lost 0 bases; unmatched junction nucleotides: 6. The CDR3 region is CASRWDRAYSGNTIYF. In DNA, the CDR3 is TGTGCCAGCAGGTGGGACAGGGCTTACTCTGGAAACACCATATATTTT.

The chain is built from TRBV28 and TRBJ2-6; a possible D gene is TRBD1 (6 bases). V dropped 5 bases and J dropped 0 bases, with 14 bases sitting between them. Germline CDR1 reads MDHEN; CDR2 reads SYDVKM. The CDR3 runs to 17 residues. CDR3 sequence (DNA): TGTGCCAGCAGTCCGACAGGAGTCGTCTCTGGGGCCAACGTCCTGACTTTC. Translated: CASSPTGVVSGANVLTF.

This clone appeared a single time. CDR3 nucleotides: TGTGCCAGCAGCCAGATGGCAGGCCTAAACACCGGGGAGCTGTTTTTT. As protein: CASSQMAGLNTGELFF. V usage is TRBV7-2 and J usage is TRBJ2-2; unclear D gene. V was cut by 5 bases and J by 2 bases, with 15 bases left in between. The CDR3 contains 16 residues. The V gene's germline CDR1 is SGHTA and CDR2 FQGNSA.

The count of this clone is one. V gene TRBV19 combines with J gene TRBJ1-3; 7 bases align to TRBD1. Germline trimming cut 4 bases from V and 0 bases from J; bases unmatched to any gene: 3. The germline V gene encodes CDR1 LNHDA and CDR2 SQIVND (reference sequence). The CDR3 loop spans 15 amino acids. Here the CDR3 reads CASSRGTASGNTIYF. CDR3 DNA sequence: TGTGCCAGTAGTAGAGGGACAGCCTCTGGAAACACCATATATTTT.

The J gene is TRBJ2-5, the V gene TRBV30, with 8 positions matching TRBD2. Germline trimming cut 8 bases from V and 7 bases from J; bases unmatched to any gene: 9. CDR1 is GTSNPN and CDR2 is SVGIG in the germline V gene (reference sequence). The CDR3 has 12 residues. The CDR3 DNA sequence: TGTGCCCTCGGGGGGGGGCTTGGGACCCAGTACTTC. It yields the protein CALGGGLGTQYF.

The V call is TRBV19, the J call TRBJ1-6; 9 positions match TRBD1. Germline CDR1 reads LNHDA; CDR2 reads SQIVND (reference sequence). V was clipped by 9 bases and J by 5 bases; unmatched bases: 8. The CDR3 is made up of 15 amino acids. In DNA form, the CDR3 reads TGTGCCAGCCGGACAGGGGCGACTGATAATTCACCCCTCCACTTT. This sequence encodes CASRTGATDNSPLHF.

V and J are TRBV28 and TRBJ2-1; the match to TRBD1 covers 7 bases. Trimming removed 5 bases from V and 4 bases from J; junction bases left unmatched: 8. This CDR3 region has 15 residues. Germline CDR1 reads MDHEN; CDR2 reads SYDVKM. The CDR3, as DNA: TGTGCCAGCAGTCGCAACAGGGGCAGGTACAATGAGCAGTTCTTC. Translation: CASSRNRGRYNEQFF. Using reference TRBV28 and TRBJ2-1 for the parts outside the CDR3, the full variable domain is DVKVTQSSRYLVKRTGEKVFLECVQDMDHENMFWYRQDPGLGLRLIYFSYDVKMKEKGDIPEGYSVSREKKERFSLILESASTNQTSMYLCASSRNRGRYNEQFFGPGTRLTVL.

V and J are TRBV12-3 or TRBV12-4 and TRBJ2-4; tentatively, D is TRBD2 (6 bases). CDR3 length equals 12 residues. V lost 6 bases and J lost 10, with 13 bases in between. The CDR3 sequence is CASSWSGGIQYF. CDR3 nucleotides: TGTGCCAGCAGCTGGAGTGGGGGGATTCAGTACTTC.

V usage is TRBV5-1 and J usage is TRBJ2-7; possible D gene TRBD1, 6 bases. Per the germline V gene, CDR1 is SGHRS and CDR2 is YFSETQ. Deletions cut 0 bases from V and 6 bases from J, with 13 bases between. CDR3 length: 14 residues. The CDR3 nucleotides read TGCGCCAGCAGCTTGGCGACAGGCGGAGGCGAGCAGTACTTC. It codes for CASSLATGGGEQYF.

V gene TRBV5-8 combines with J gene TRBJ2-7; 10 nucleotides line up with TRBD1. CDR1 is SGHTS and CDR2 is YDEGEE in the germline V gene. The length of the CDR3 is 16 residues. The ends lost 2 bases at V and 9 bases at J; junction bases unmatched: 14. The CDR3 protein is CASSFNPDRGTGTQYF. The CDR3 nucleotides are TGTGCCAGCAGCTTTAACCCGGACAGGGGGACGGGGACGCAGTACTTC.

The chain has TRBV9 and TRBJ2-3; TRBD1 agrees at 7 bases. The ends lost 5 bases at V and 0 bases at J; junction bases unmatched: 3. The CDR3 consists of 14 residues. In germline, CDR1 is SGDLS, CDR2 YYNGEE. This CDR3 is CASRTGISTDTQYF. CDR3 nucleotides: TGTGCCAGCAGGACAGGGATTAGCACAGATACGCAGTATTTT. Based on the CDR3 plus reference TRBV9 and TRBJ2-3, the full variable domain is DSGVTQTPKHLITATGQRVTLRCSPRSGDLSVYWYQQSLDQGLQFLIQYYNGEERAKGNILERFSAQQFPDLHSELNLSSLELGDSALYFCASRTGISTDTQYFGPGTRLTVL.

The rearrangement uses TRBV9 and TRBJ2-2, with D tentatively TRBD1 (6 bases). CDR3 length: 17 amino acids. Germline loops: CDR1 SGDLS, CDR2 YYNGEE. The germline V and J ends were trimmed by 0 bases and 1 base, with 13 bases remaining between them. The CDR3 nucleotides are TGTGCCAGCAGCGTAGCAGCAGGGACACTGAACACCGGGGAGCTGTTTTTT. Its protein is CASSVAAGTLNTGELFF.

The V gene is TRBV11-1, the J gene TRBJ2-1; D may be TRBD2 (7 bases). Trimming took 3 bases from V and 15 from J, leaving 15 bases between them. The germline V gene has CDR1 SGHAT and CDR2 FQDESV (reference sequence). The CDR3 runs to 12 residues. CDR3 region: CASSLIEGGLFF. In DNA form, the CDR3 reads TGTGCCAGCAGCTTGATTGAGGGGGGGTTGTTCTTC. The full variable domain, with the rest looked up from reference TRBV11-1 and TRBJ2-1, is EAEVAQSPRYKITEKSQAVAFWCDPISGHATLYWYRQILGQGPELLVQFQDESVVDDSQLPKDRFSAERLKGVDSTLKIQPAELGDSAMYLCASSLIEGGLFFGPGTRLTVL.

This clone was seen once. The CDR3 coding sequence is TGTGCCAGCAGTTCTCCGGACTACGACGGTGAGCAGTTCTTC. Its translation is CASSSPDYDGEQFF. This sequence joins TRBV6-2 or TRBV6-3 and TRBJ2-1, with a weak D call TRBD2 (6 bases). Trimming stripped 4 bases from V and 9 bases from J, with 16 bases between. Germline CDR1 and CDR2: MNHEY and SVGEGT. There are 14 residues in the CDR3.

The gene calls are TRBV5-6 and TRBJ1-1; 11 nucleotides agree with TRBD1. CDR3 length: 15 amino acids. Losses at the gene ends were 4 bases for V and 4 bases for J; bases not matched to a gene: 6. Per germline, CDR1 SGHDT and CDR2 YYEEEE. CDR3 residues: CASSLAGQGATEAFF. CDR3 DNA: TGTGCCAGCAGCCTCGCCGGACAGGGGGCCACTGAAGCTTTCTTT.